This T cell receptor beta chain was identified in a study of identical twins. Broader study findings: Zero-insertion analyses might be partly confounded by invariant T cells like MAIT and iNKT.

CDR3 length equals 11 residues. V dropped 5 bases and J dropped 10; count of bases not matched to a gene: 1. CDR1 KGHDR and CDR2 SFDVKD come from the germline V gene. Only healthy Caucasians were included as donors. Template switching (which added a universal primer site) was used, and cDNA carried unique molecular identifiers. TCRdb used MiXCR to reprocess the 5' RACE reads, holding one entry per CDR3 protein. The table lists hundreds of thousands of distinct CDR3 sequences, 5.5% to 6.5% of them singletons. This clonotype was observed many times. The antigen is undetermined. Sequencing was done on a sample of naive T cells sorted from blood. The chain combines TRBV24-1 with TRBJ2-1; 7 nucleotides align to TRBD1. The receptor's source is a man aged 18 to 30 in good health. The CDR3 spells CATSGQGEQFF. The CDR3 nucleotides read TGTGCCACCAGTGGACAGGGAGAGCAGTTCTTC.